This entry lists 29 T cell receptor beta chains sequenced from one sample in a study of T-cell reconstitution after alpha-beta-depleted transplantation in children. Unique molecular identifiers were incorporated into the prepared TCRbeta library. MiXCR, applied by TCRdb to the PCR reads, yields one record per CDR3 protein. The data contain about 830,000 distinct CDR3 sequences, approximately 15% of them singletons. The sample in question was PBMCs, mostly from graft donor cells, obtained 360 days after TCRalphabeta/CD19-depleted stem cell transplant. These receptors came from a male patient younger than 18 who had a stem cell transplant for acute lymphoblastic leukemia, so the T cells may come from the graft donor.

This clonotype showed up many times. The CDR3 coding sequence is TGCAGTGCACCAAGACTAGCGGGACTTCCAGATACGCAGTATTTT. Its translation: CSAPRLAGLPDTQYF. The chain combines TRBV20-1 with TRBJ2-3; 11 bases match TRBD2. The CDR3 is 15 amino acids. Per the germline V gene, CDR1 is DFQATT and CDR2 is SNEGSKA (reference sequence). Trimming at V came to 6 bases and at J to 4 bases, leaving 9 bases not matched to a gene.

This clonotype came up a few times. The rearrangement links TRBV29-1 to TRBJ1-4, with D unresolved. This CDR3 contains 12 residues. Per germline, CDR1 SQVTM and CDR2 ANQGSEA. V gave up 4 bases and J gave up 6 bases, with 9 bases separating them. The CDR3 spells CSVVGSDEKLFF. CDR3 DNA: TGCAGCGTTGTTGGGTCGGATGAAAAACTGTTTTTT.

The chain is built from TRBV7-6 and TRBJ2-2; 8 bases line up with TRBD2. This CDR3 has 15 residues. Germline V gives CDR1 SGHVS, CDR2 FNYEAQ. The V and J ends lost 1 base and 5 bases, in that order; junction bases with no gene match: 3. For the CDR3, the DNA is TGTGCCAGCAGCTTAGGTGGACTAGCTACCGGGGAGCTGTTTTTT. Its protein is CASSLGGLATGELFF.

This clonotype was observed a few times. CDR3 bases: TGTGCCAGCAGGGGCCCCAGAGAAGATACGCAGTATTTT. This codes for CASRGPREDTQYF. The rearrangement links TRBV7-3 to TRBJ2-3; D is unresolved. Germline V lookup: CDR1 SGHTA, CDR2 FQGTGA. V was shortened by 6 bases and J by 5 bases, with 12 bases between the two germline ends. The CDR3 extends over 13 amino acids. Full variable domain (outside the CDR3, taken from reference TRBV7-3 and TRBJ2-3): GAGVSQTPSNKVTEKGKYVELRCDPISGHTALYWYRQSLGQGPEFLIYFQGTGAADDSGLPNDRFFAVRPEGSVSTLKIQRTERGDSAVYLCASRGPREDTQYFGPGTRLTVL.

This clonotype was seen a handful of times. The rearrangement links TRBV4-1 to TRBJ1-5; D not certain. Germline V gives CDR1 MGHRA, CDR2 YSYEKL. Between the trimmed V and J ends, which lost 1 base and 1 base, there was a span of 14 bases. The CDR3 spans 17 residues. CDR3 protein: CASSQGLAMGSNQPQHF. The CDR3 bases are TGCGCCAGCAGCCAAGGTCTGGCGATGGGGAGCAATCAGCCCCAGCATTTT.

This clonotype has just a few counts. The chain has TRBV24-1 and TRBJ2-5, with TRBD1 matching over 8 bases. CDR1 and CDR2 (germline): KGHDR, SFDVKD. Unmatched junction bases numbered 8, after V lost 4 bases and J lost 5 bases. The CDR3 totals 15 residues. For the CDR3, the DNA is TGTGCCACCAGTGACCCTCAGGGGGCTCGGGAGACCCAGTACTTC. Protein: CATSDPQGARETQYF.

This clonotype was recorded at least ten times. The rearrangement joins TRBV7-7 to TRBJ2-2; D may be TRBD1 (5 bases). Germline CDR1 and CDR2: SSHAT and FNYEAQ (reference sequence). This CDR3 spans 14 amino acids. V was cut by 1 base and J by 6 bases, with 9 bases left in between. The CDR3 DNA reads as TGTGCCAGCAGCTTAGGGCTCAGGGCCGGGGAGCTGTTTTTT. Protein product: CASSLGLRAGELFF.

The chain couples TRBV7-9 to TRBJ2-2; D is unresolved. Germline V gene data show CDR1 as SEHNR and CDR2 as FQNEAQ (reference sequence). V lost 5 bases to trimming and J lost 0 bases, with 13 bases between them. The CDR3 is 16 amino acids. CDR3 sequence reads: CASSKPLQSNTGELFF. The CDR3 region has the DNA TGTGCCAGCAGCAAGCCCCTACAGTCGAACACCGGGGAGCTGTTTTTT.

This chain uses TRBV5-1 with TRBJ2-5, with D perhaps TRBD2 (6 bases). The CDR3 totals 15 residues. CDR1 is SGHRS and CDR2 is YFSETQ in the germline V gene. V shed 6 bases and J shed 3 bases, with 18 bases lying between them. CDR3: CASTPAGLRKETQYF. The CDR3 DNA sequence: TGCGCCAGCACCCCGGCGGGACTCCGAAAAGAGACCCAGTACTTC.

V and J are TRBV15 and TRBJ2-7; 7 positions agree with TRBD1. This CDR3 is built from 14 residues. Germline V CDR1 and CDR2: LNHNV, YYDKDF (reference sequence). Unmatched junction bases numbered 0, after V lost 1 base and J lost 0 bases. The CDR3 here is CATSRGDSSYEQYF. For the CDR3, the DNA is TGTGCCACCAGCAGAGGGGACAGCTCCTACGAGCAGTACTTC. The variable domain in full, completed from reference TRBV15 and TRBJ2-7, reads DAMVIQNPRYQVTQFGKPVTLSCSQTLNHNVMYWYQQKSSQAPKLLFHYYDKDFNNEADTPDNFQSRRPNTSFCFLDIRSPGLGDTAMYLCATSRGDSSYEQYFGPGTRLTVT.

This clonotype was detected a few times. The CDR3 nucleotides read TGTGCCAGCAGTCTCCTCCTGTCGGGACTAGGAGACAATGAGCAGTTCTTC. Encoded protein: CASSLLLSGLGDNEQFF. The J gene is TRBJ2-1, the V gene TRBV6-1; 8 bases align to TRBD2. This CDR3 comprises 17 residues. Trimming at V came to 5 bases and at J to 5 bases, leaving 14 bases not matched to a gene. Germline values: CDR1 MNHNS, CDR2 SASEGT.

V gene TRBV18 combines with J gene TRBJ1-1; D remains unclear. The germline V and J ends were trimmed by 2 bases and 0 bases, with 13 bases remaining between them. Germline CDR1 reads KGHSH; CDR2 reads LQKENI. This CDR3 is 16 amino acids long. In DNA form, the CDR3 reads TGTGCCAGCTCACCATCGGGAGCAACTATGAACACTGAAGCTTTCTTT. Its translation: CASSPSGATMNTEAFF.

This clonotype was recorded at least ten times. The chain links TRBV4-1 to TRBJ1-1; TRBD1 matches 8 bases. Germline trimming cut 0 bases from V and 7 bases from J; bases unmatched to any gene: 16. The germline CDR1 and CDR2 sequences are MGHRA and YSYEKL. There are 18 residues in the CDR3. CDR3 residues: CASSQDPDRALSHHEAFF. CDR3 DNA sequence: TGCGCCAGCAGCCAAGATCCGGACAGGGCCCTAAGTCACCATGAAGCTTTCTTT.

This clonotype was recorded a few times. The chain joins TRBV7-9 to TRBJ2-7; TRBD2 matches 8 bases. The germline V gene has CDR1 SEHNR and CDR2 FQNEAQ (reference sequence). V lost 0 bases and J lost 6; bases outside the gene matches: 7. CDR3 length: 15 amino acids. The chain's CDR3 is CASSLAAGGSREQYF. CDR3 nucleotide sequence: TGTGCCAGCAGCTTAGCGGCGGGAGGTTCACGCGAGCAGTACTTC.

This clonotype showed up just a few times. The chain links TRBV5-1 to TRBJ2-6; D is unresolved. This CDR3 has 14 residues. V lost 4 bases, J lost 0 bases, and 5 bases lay in between. Germline CDR1 reads SGHRS; CDR2 reads YFSETQ. CDR3 residues: CASSQNSGANVLTF. The CDR3, as DNA: TGCGCCAGCAGCCAGAACTCTGGGGCCAACGTCCTGACTTTC.

DNA of the CDR3: TGTGCCAGCAGCGTAGTAGGCCAGCCCTACGAGCAGTACTTC. It encodes CASSVVGQPYEQYF. The chain carries TRBV9 and TRBJ2-7; D not certain. The germline V gene has CDR1 SGDLS and CDR2 YYNGEE. CDR3 length: 14 residues. Trimming removed 0 bases from V and 2 bases from J, with 9 bases in between.

This clonotype was seen only a few times. The chain carries TRBV18 and TRBJ2-5, with 9 bases lining up with TRBD2. The germline V gene encodes CDR1 KGHSH and CDR2 LQKENI. The V segment lost 2 bases and the J segment 2 bases; nucleotides outside the gene matches: 3. This CDR3 has 15 residues. The CDR3, as DNA: TGTGCCAGCTCACCATCGGCGGGAGGGCAAGAGACCCAGTACTTC. As protein: CASSPSAGGQETQYF. The full variable domain, rest sourced from reference TRBV18 and TRBJ2-5, is NAGVMQNPRHLVRRRGQEARLRCSPMKGHSHVYWYRQLPEEGLKFMVYLQKENIIDESGMPKERFSAEFPKEGPSILRIQQVVRGDSAAYFCASSPSAGGQETQYFGPGTRLLVL.

Points on this clonotype: One end of the junction varies from germline; a read error may be responsible. The chain couples TRBV25-1 to TRBJ2-3; tentative D call: TRBD2 (6 bases). The CDR3 sequence is 11 residues long. Germline V gene sequence: CDR1 MGHDK, CDR2 SYGVNS. CDR3 nucleotide sequence: TGTGCCAGCAGCGGTGCGGGAAGTCGGTTTTTT. Translated, it gives CASSGAGSRFF.

This clonotype was seen ten or more times. The V gene is TRBV12-3 or TRBV12-4, the J gene TRBJ2-3; D gene uncertain. V gave up 5 bases and J gave up 0 bases, with 9 bases separating them. The CDR3 is 14 residues long. In DNA form, the CDR3 reads TGTGCCAGCAGTCTATTCGGGAGCACAGATACGCAGTATTTT. As protein: CASSLFGSTDTQYF.

In DNA form, the CDR3 reads TGTGCCAGCAGCTTACTCAGGGGCACCGGGGAGCTGTTTTTT. Amino acid sequence: CASSLLRGTGELFF. The rearrangement links TRBV7-2 to TRBJ2-2; D perhaps matches TRBD1 (6 bases). The CDR3 runs to 14 residues. V lost 2 bases and J lost 4, with 8 bases in between. Germline values: CDR1 SGHTA, CDR2 FQGNSA.

This clonotype was found many times. The chain is built from TRBV25-1 and TRBJ2-7, with D hard to call. The germline V and J ends were trimmed by 1 base and 4 bases, with 8 bases remaining between them. The CDR3 length is 13 residues. From germline, CDR1 is MGHDK and CDR2 SYGVNS. The CDR3 DNA reads TGTGCCAGCAGTGAATGGACGACTTACGAGCAGTACTTC. Translated, it gives CASSEWTTYEQYF.

This clonotype was counted only a few times. This chain links TRBV5-1 with TRBJ2-7; perhaps TRBD1 as D (6 bases). From germline, CDR1 is SGHRS and CDR2 YFSETQ. Trimming left V 4 bases short and J 6 bases short, with 17 bases between. This CDR3 region has 14 residues. The CDR3 region has the DNA TGCGCCAGCAGCCCCTACAGGACAGCCTCCGAGCAGTACTTC. Its protein product is CASSPYRTASEQYF. Full variable domain (outside the CDR3, taken from reference TRBV5-1 and TRBJ2-7): KAGVTQTPRYLIKTRGQQVTLSCSPISGHRSVSWYQQTPGQGLQFLFEYFSETQRNKGNFPGRFSGRQFSNSRSEMNVSTLELGDSALYLCASSPYRTASEQYFGPGTRLTVT.

The V gene is TRBV20-1, the J gene TRBJ1-1; D is ambiguous. V lost 4 bases and J 1 base, leaving 19 bases between the germline ends. Germline CDR1 and CDR2: DFQATT and SNEGSKA (reference sequence). CDR3 length equals 16 residues. The CDR3 spells CSATNRPTRWNTEAFF. CDR3 nucleotides: TGCAGTGCTACTAACCGACCTACAAGGTGGAACACTGAAGCTTTCTTT.

This clonotype appeared a few times. This chain joins TRBV12-3 or TRBV12-4 and TRBJ2-3; TRBD1 is a possible D gene (5 bases). Deletions cut 4 bases from V and 0 bases from J, with 14 bases between. This CDR3 comprises 16 residues. The CDR3, as DNA: TGTGCCAGCAGTTCTAGGGGCAAAGCCAGCACAGATACGCAGTATTTT. It is translated as CASSSRGKASTDTQYF.

This clonotype was picked up many times. V and J are TRBV29-1 and TRBJ2-1; 9 nucleotides match TRBD2. The CDR3 is 15 residues long. The germline V gene has CDR1 SQVTM and CDR2 ANQGSEA. V shed 3 bases and J 8 bases; nucleotides not matched to a gene: 11. CDR3 residues: CSVEGREGQYYEQFF. In nucleotides, the CDR3 is TGCAGCGTTGAGGGGCGGGAGGGCCAATACTATGAGCAGTTCTTC.

This clonotype was seen repeatedly, ten times or more. J is TRBJ1-5 and V is TRBV25-1, with D unclear. Per germline, CDR1 MGHDK and CDR2 SYGVNS. The CDR3 sequence is 13 residues long. The V end lost 4 bases, the J end lost 7 bases, and 11 bases lay between the germline ends. The CDR3 reads CASSVLGSQPQHF. The CDR3 DNA reads TGTGCCAGCAGTGTATTGGGAAGCCAGCCCCAGCATTTT. Filled out from reference TRBV25-1 and TRBJ1-5, the complete variable domain reads EADIYQTPRYLVIGTGKKITLECSQTMGHDKMYWYQQDPGMELHLIHYSYGVNSTEKGDLSSESTVSRIRTEHFPLTLESARPSHTSQYLCASSVLGSQPQHFGDGTRLSIL.

The rearrangement uses TRBV7-8 and TRBJ2-1; 7 bases map to TRBD2. This CDR3 contains 18 residues. The V gene end was trimmed by 0 bases and the J gene end by 0 bases; junction bases not matched to a gene: 8. Looked up from germline, CDR1 is SGHVS and CDR2 is FQNEAQ. The CDR3 DNA is TGTGCCAGCAGCTTAGCGCGTATCGGCGGGAGCTCCTACAATGAGCAGTTCTTC. Translated: CASSLARIGGSSYNEQFF. Drawing the rest from reference TRBV7-8 and TRBJ2-1, the complete variable domain is GAGVSQSPRYKVAKRGQDVALRCDPISGHVSLFWYQQALGQGPEFLTYFQNEAQLDKSGLPSDRFFAERPEGSVSTLKIQRTQQEDSAVYLCASSLARIGGSSYNEQFFGPGTRLTVL.

This clonotype has ten or more counts. This chain links TRBV5-1 with TRBJ2-7, with 12 positions matching TRBD2. There are 17 residues in the CDR3. Trimming removed 4 bases from V and 0 bases from J; junction bases left unmatched: 8. Germline V CDR1 and CDR2: SGHRS, YFSETQ. The CDR3 loop reads CASSRGTSGHLSYEQYF. The DNA of the CDR3 is TGCGCCAGCAGCAGGGGGACTAGCGGGCACCTCTCCTACGAGCAGTACTTC.

The CDR3 protein is CASSYGTSGSTDTQYF. CDR3 coding DNA: TGCGCCAGCAGCTACGGGACTAGCGGTAGCACAGATACGCAGTATTTT. The V call is TRBV5-1, the J call TRBJ2-3; 11 bases line up with TRBD2. This CDR3 is built from 16 residues. V shed 3 bases, J shed 0 bases, and the junction held 3 bases outside the gene matches. The germline CDR1 and CDR2 sequences are SGHRS and YFSETQ.